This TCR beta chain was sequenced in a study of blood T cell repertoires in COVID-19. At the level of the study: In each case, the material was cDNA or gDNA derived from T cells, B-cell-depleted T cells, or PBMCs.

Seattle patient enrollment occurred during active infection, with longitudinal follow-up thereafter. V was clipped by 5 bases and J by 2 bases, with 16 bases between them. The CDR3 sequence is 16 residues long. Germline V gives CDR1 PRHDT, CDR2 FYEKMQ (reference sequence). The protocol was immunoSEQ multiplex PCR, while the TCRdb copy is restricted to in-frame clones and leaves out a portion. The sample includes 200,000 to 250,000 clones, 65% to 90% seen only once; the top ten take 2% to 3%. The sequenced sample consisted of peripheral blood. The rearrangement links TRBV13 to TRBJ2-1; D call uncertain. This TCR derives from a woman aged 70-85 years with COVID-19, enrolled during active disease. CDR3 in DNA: TGTGCCAGCAGCACCCGCGAGGCGAGGCCCTACAATGAGCAGTTCTTC. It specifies CASSTREARPYNEQFF.